This is a list of T cell receptor beta chains from one sample in a study of T cell responses to AZD1222 COVID-19 vaccine. Clones were sequenced by immunoSEQ multiplex PCR, and TCRdb holds only the in-frame ones, with some missing. In the table there are more than 95,000 clones, approximately 88% of which are singletons. This specimen consisted of peripheral blood, obtained on day 0 of AZD1222 vaccination. These receptors all come from an adult in good health. The CDR3 runs from the conserved cysteine through the conserved F or W. Fields, in order: V gene, J gene, D gene, clone size, CDR3 protein, CDR3 DNA. A D gene is named only where the DNA matches it firmly. The size entry is marked missing in some rows and otherwise reads once, few, many or a size class.

TRBV3-1/TRBV3-2	TRBJ1-2	.	.	CASSQDLGGYTF	TGTGCCAGCAGCCAAGATCTAGGCGGCTACACCTTC
TRBV30	TRBJ1-4	.	.	CAWNRPVATNEKLFF	TGTGCCTGGAATCGTCCTGTGGCAACTAATGAAAAACTGTTTTTT
TRBV5-6	TRBJ1-4	TRBD1	.	CASATQGGTNEKLFF	TGTGCCAGCGCAACTCAGGGGGGGACTAATGAAAAACTGTTTTTT
TRBV4-3	TRBJ1-5	.	.	CASSGGLNNQPQHF	TGCGCCAGCAGCGGCGGACTGAACAATCAGCCCCAGCATTTT
TRBV28	TRBJ1-2	TRBD1	.	CASSFPQGQIYGYTF	TGTGCCAGCAGCTTCCCTCAGGGACAGATCTATGGCTACACCTTC
TRBV10-3	TRBJ2-1	TRBD2	few	CAIGTSGINEQFF	TGTGCCATCGGTACTAGCGGGATCAATGAGCAGTTCTTC
TRBV5-6	TRBJ2-6	TRBD1	.	CASSPTGSGANVLTF	TGTGCCAGCAGCCCGACAGGGTCGGGGGCCAACGTCCTGACTTTC
TRBV29-1	TRBJ1-4	.	.	CSVERRRSNEKLFF	TGCAGCGTTGAAAGGAGGCGTTCTAATGAAAAACTGTTTTTT
TRBV5-6	TRBJ1-1	TRBD1	few	CASKGQGNTEAFF	TGTGCCAGCAAGGGACAGGGAAACACTGAAGCTTTCTTT
TRBV13	TRBJ1-2	.	.	CASSYNYGYTF	TGTGCCAGCAGCTACAACTATGGCTACACCTTC
TRBV28	TRBJ1-2	TRBD1	.	CASSSRGRAGYTF	TGTGCCAGCAGTTCCAGGGGGCGGGCTGGCTACACCTTC
TRBV6-6	TRBJ1-2	.	.	CASRKPGTSYGYTF	TGTGCCAGCAGAAAACCTGGGACATCCTATGGCTACACCTTC
TRBV5-1	TRBJ1-1	.	.	CASSFISGTRNTEAFF	TGCGCCAGCAGCTTCATCTCCGGGACAAGGAACACTGAAGCTTTCTTT
TRBV2	TRBJ1-2	.	.	CASRGQNLSGGYTF	TGTGCCAGCAGGGGCCAGAACCTTTCGGGTGGCTACACCTTC
TRBV5-1	TRBJ2-3	.	.	CATRTNWDGDTQYF	TGCGCCACCCGGACTAATTGGGACGGGGATACGCAGTATTTT
TRBV7-9	TRBJ1-1	.	.	CASSSIRAPEAEAFF	TGTGCCAGCAGCTCCATCCGCGCCCCAGAGGCTGAAGCTTTCTTT
TRBV30	TRBJ1-1	.	.	CAWSRDSGNTEAFF	TGTGCCTGGAGTAGAGACAGCGGGAACACTGAAGCTTTCTTT
TRBV3-1/TRBV3-2	TRBJ1-6	.	.	CASSSNPYNSPLHF	TGTGCCAGCAGCAGCAATCCCTATAATTCACCCCTCCACTTT
TRBV2	TRBJ2-3	.	.	CASISRGVADTQYF	TGTGCCAGCATTAGCAGGGGAGTCGCAGATACGCAGTATTTT
TRBV5-1	TRBJ2-1	TRBD1	.	CASSLDRGHNEQFF	TGCGCCAGCAGCTTGGACAGGGGGCACAATGAGCAGTTCTTC
TRBV19	TRBJ1-1	TRBD1	.	CASSAHRGTEAFF	TGTGCCAGTAGTGCCCACAGGGGCACTGAAGCTTTCTTT
TRBV7-9	TRBJ1-1	.	.	CASSGGTGLATEAFF	TGTGCCAGCAGCGGGGGAACAGGGCTGGCCACTGAAGCTTTCTTT
TRBV5-6	TRBJ1-2	TRBD1	.	CASSLPGQGAEGYTF	TGTGCCAGCAGCTTACCGGGACAGGGGGCTGAGGGCTACACCTTC
TRBV6-2/TRBV6-3	TRBJ2-2	.	.	CASSRQTGELFF	TGTGCCAGCAGTAGGCAAACCGGGGAGCTGTTTTTT
TRBV13	TRBJ1-2	.	.	CASSLQGYYGYTF	TGTGCCAGCAGCTTACAGGGGTACTACGGCTACACCTTC
TRBV7-9	TRBJ1-4	.	.	CASSSPNEKLFF	TGTGCCAGCAGCTCCCCAAATGAAAAACTGTTTTTT
TRBV7-9	TRBJ1-4	.	.	CASSLEPPEKLFF	TGTGCCAGCAGCTTAGAGCCACCCGAAAAACTGTTTTTT
TRBV28	TRBJ1-2	.	once	CASSLGSDYGYTF	TGTGCCAGCAGTTTAGGGTCAGACTATGGCTACACCTTC
TRBV4-3	TRBJ1-5	TRBD1	once	CASSQDPQGNQPQHF	TGCGCCAGCAGCCAAGACCCACAGGGGAATCAGCCCCAGCATTTT
TRBV7-2	TRBJ2-7	TRBD1	.	CASSSGTGTYEQYF	TGTGCCAGCAGCTCCGGGACAGGAACTTACGAGCAGTACTTC
TRBV14	TRBJ2-2	.	.	CASSHAGTNTGELFF	TGTGCCAGCAGCCATGCCGGGACAAACACCGGGGAGCTGTTTTTT
TRBV2	TRBJ2-6	.	.	CASSETGTFGGANVLTF	TGTGCCAGCAGTGAGACTGGGACGTTTGGTGGGGCCAACGTCCTGACTTTC
TRBV7-2	TRBJ1-2	.	.	CASSLDFRYGYTF	TGTGCCAGCAGCTTAGATTTTCGCTATGGCTACACCTTC
TRBV19	TRBJ2-7	TRBD2	.	CASSISASGTYEQYF	TGTGCCAGTAGTATATCGGCTAGCGGAACCTACGAGCAGTACTTC
TRBV27	TRBJ1-6	.	.	CASSLSAGANSPLHF	TGTGCCAGCAGTTTATCTGCAGGGGCGAATTCACCCCTCCACTTT
TRBV5-4	TRBJ2-7	TRBD1	.	CASSSSGTGVYEQYF	TGTGCCAGCAGCTCATCCGGGACAGGGGTCTACGAGCAGTACTTC
TRBV9	TRBJ1-3	.	.	CASSVGQGSSSGNTIYF	TGTGCCAGCAGCGTAGGGCAGGGGTCGAGCTCTGGAAACACCATATATTTT
TRBV28	TRBJ1-5	TRBD1	.	CASSRIGTGYGQPQHF	TGTGCCAGCAGCCGCATTGGGACAGGGTACGGTCAGCCCCAGCATTTT
TRBV4-2	TRBJ1-4	TRBD1	.	CASSQDWTGANEKLFF	TGTGCCAGCAGCCAAGATTGGACAGGGGCTAATGAAAAACTGTTTTTT
TRBV3-1/TRBV3-2	TRBJ2-7	.	.	CASSFQLSEQYF	TGTGCCAGCAGCTTTCAGCTCTCCGAGCAGTACTTC
TRBV18	TRBJ2-1	TRBD2	.	CASSPLAGVGNEQFF	TGTGCCAGCTCACCACTAGCGGGAGTGGGCAATGAGCAGTTCTTC
TRBV12-3/TRBV12-4	TRBJ2-5	.	once	CASSLGAEETQYF	TGTGCCAGCAGTTTAGGGGCGGAAGAGACCCAGTACTTC
TRBV28	TRBJ1-2	TRBD1	.	CASSSFGTGISGYTF	TGTGCCAGCTCCAGTTTTGGGACAGGGATTTCTGGCTACACCTTC
TRBV30	TRBJ1-3	.	.	CAWSSGRSGNTIYF	TGTGCCTGGAGTTCCGGGCGATCTGGAAACACCATATATTTT
TRBV5-4	TRBJ2-5	TRBD2	.	CASSFALAGRETQYF	TGTGCCAGCAGCTTTGCCCTAGCGGGTCGGGAGACCCAGTACTTC
TRBV6-5	TRBJ1-6	.	.	CASSYSPGQPNSPLHF	TGTGCCAGCAGTTACTCCCCCGGTCAGCCTAATTCACCCCTCCACTTT
TRBV18	TRBJ1-2	.	.	CASSPGVGRGKGYTF	TGTGCCAGCTCACCAGGAGTAGGGAGGGGAAAAGGCTACACCTTC
TRBV4-1	TRBJ1-5	TRBD1	.	CASSVVRGHQPQHF	TGCGCCAGCAGCGTGGTTAGGGGGCATCAGCCCCAGCATTTT
TRBV3-1/TRBV3-2	TRBJ2-7	TRBD1	.	CASSLGYRGTYEQYF	TGTGCCAGCAGCCTGGGCTACAGGGGGACCTACGAGCAGTACTTC